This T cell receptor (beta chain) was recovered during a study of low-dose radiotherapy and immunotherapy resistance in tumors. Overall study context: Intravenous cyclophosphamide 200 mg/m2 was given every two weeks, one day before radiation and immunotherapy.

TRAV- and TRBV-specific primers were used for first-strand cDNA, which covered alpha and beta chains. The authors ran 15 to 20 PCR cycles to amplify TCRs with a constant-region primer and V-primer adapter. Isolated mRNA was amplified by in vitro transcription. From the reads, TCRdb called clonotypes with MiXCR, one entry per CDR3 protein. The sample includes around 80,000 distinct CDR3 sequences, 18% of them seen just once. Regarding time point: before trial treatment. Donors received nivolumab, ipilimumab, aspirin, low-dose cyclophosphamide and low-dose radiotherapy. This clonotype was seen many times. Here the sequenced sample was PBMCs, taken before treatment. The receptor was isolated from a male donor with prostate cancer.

CDR3 DNA sequence: TGTGCCAGCAACGTTTGGGGCCGAGACCAAGAGACCCAGTACTTC. This encodes CASNVWGRDQETQYF. The chain couples TRBV2 to TRBJ2-5, with D perhaps TRBD1 (5 bases). This CDR3 is built from 15 residues. V lost 7 bases, J lost 0 bases, and 15 bases lay in between. Germline V gene lookup returns CDR1 SNHLY and CDR2 FYNNEI.